The clone carrying this TCR beta chain was observed a few times. Its antigen is not identified. The CDR3 sequence is 18 residues long. CDR1 and CDR2 (germline): SNHLY, FYNNEI. The trim removed 3 bases at V and 8 bases at J, leaving 16 bases unmatched. The repertoire was sequenced with immunoSEQ multiplex PCR; TCRdb's copy has only in-frame clones and lacks some. Of around 300,000 clones in the sample, approximately 90% were seen once. The data derive from a study of Ad26.COV2.S vaccination and SARS-CoV-2 variants. Overall study: Ad26.COV2.S arm of COV1001 included the donor. Once or twice, 56 days apart, Ad26.COV2.S was delivered intramuscularly. Findings and caveats of the study: Those who received the vaccine showed greater spike-specific TCR breadth than those given placebo.

Treatment indicated: about 20 received Ad26.COV2.S at low or high dose, single or two shots; a few received placebo; per-sample allocation not given. Specimens were obtained on day 63 following the first vaccine or placebo injection. The shot given was an Ad26 vector that makes Wuhan-strain SARS-CoV-2 spike. The rearrangement joins TRBV2 to TRBJ1-4; TRBD1 agrees at 9 bases. Sequenced material: peripheral blood, taken in a trial of Ad26.COV2.S vaccine versus placebo. This sequence was found in a person aged 18-60 years who received the Ad26.COV2.S COVID-19 vaccine or a placebo. CDR3 sequence: CASSDPRTGAREGEKLFF. DNA for the CDR3: TGTGCCAGCAGTGACCCCCGGACAGGGGCTCGGGAAGGGGAAAAACTGTTTTTT. Full variable domain (rest looked up from reference TRBV2 and TRBJ1-4): EPEVTQTPSHQVTQMGQEVILRCVPISNHLYFYWYRQILGQKVEFLVSFYNNEISEKSEIFDDQFSVERPDGSNFTLKIRSTKLEDSAMYFCASSDPRTGAREGEKLFFGSGTQLSVL.